These 2 T cell receptor beta chains originate from one sample sequenced in a study of T cell responses to AZD1222 COVID-19 vaccine (TCRdb year 2021). The library was produced with the immunoSEQ multiplex PCR assay. The table comes from immuneACCESS by way of TCRdb, which keeps in-frame sequences with V and J called. Part of the clones is missing from these tables; in studies checked, under half for an unresolved V gene and the rest for unknown reasons. Recorded for this sample are 110,000 to 150,000 clones; roughly 88% of them occurred a single time. Jointly, the top ten make up around 8.6% of the sample. Per the publication, the time point label means: baseline before first vaccination. Sequencing was performed on peripheral blood, taken on day 0 of AZD1222 vaccination. The receptors were sampled from an adult in good health.

The sample holds one count of this clone. The chain recombines TRBV7-9 with TRBJ1-3; tentatively, D is TRBD1 (5 bases). The germline V gene has CDR1 SEHNR and CDR2 FQNEAQ (reference sequence). The CDR3 contains 14 residues. The ends were cut back, 5 bases at V and 9 bases at J, with 17 bases in the middle. CDR3 loop: CASSPGPTGGTIYF. As DNA, the CDR3 is TGTGCCAGCAGCCCCGGCCCCACGGGGGGCACCATATATTTT.

In DNA form, the CDR3 reads TGTGCCAGCAGCTTGGGCCTCTCCAGGTCACCCCTCCACTTT. This codes for CASSLGLSRSPLHF. This chain connects TRBV28 to TRBJ1-6; D is ambiguous. This CDR3 region has 14 residues. The V and J ends lost 6 bases and 10 bases respectively, with 16 bases between them. Germline V gene data show CDR1 as MDHEN and CDR2 as SYDVKM.